The sequence of this T cell receptor (beta chain) was determined in a study of control samples from healthy donors and cancer patients (dated by TCRdb to the early 2020s). The library was obtained by the immunoSEQ multiplex PCR assay. TCRdb mirrors the immuneACCESS table, restricted to in-frame sequences. Some clones are absent from its copies; in checked studies, under half trace to an unresolved V gene, and the reason for the others is unknown. For this sample the table gives fewer than 200,000 clones, of which just over 90% were detected only once. The ten most abundant clones make up just over 1.4% of the sample. As regards this clone: Its antigen is not yet known. Base quality data are lacking; no much larger clone is found one base away.

Deletion took 0 bases off V and 0 bases off J, with a span of 11 bases between the germline ends. Via the germline V gene, CDR1 is KGHSH and CDR2 LQKENI. Including the terminal cysteine and phenylalanine, the CDR3 comprises 16 residues. CDR3 DNA only is kept here, 48 bases in frame from base 1. The chain is made from TRBV18 and TRBJ1-2; the D gene identity is not certain. Sequencing was done on a sample of blood. This sequence was found in a man aged 30 to 39 in good health. At the DNA level, the sequence is TGTGCCAGCTCACCACCCGGTAGCAAGTCTAACTATGGCTACACCTTC. The encoded protein is CASSPPGSKSNYGYTF.